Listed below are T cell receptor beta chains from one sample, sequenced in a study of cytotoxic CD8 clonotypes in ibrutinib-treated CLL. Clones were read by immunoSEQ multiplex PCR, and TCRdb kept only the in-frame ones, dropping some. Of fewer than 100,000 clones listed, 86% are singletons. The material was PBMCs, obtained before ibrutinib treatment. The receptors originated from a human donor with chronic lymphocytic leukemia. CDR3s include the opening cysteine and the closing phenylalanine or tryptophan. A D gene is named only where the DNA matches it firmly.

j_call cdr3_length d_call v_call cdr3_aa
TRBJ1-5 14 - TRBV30 CAWSVKPPNQPQHF
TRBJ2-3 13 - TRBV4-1 CASSQDHVDTQYF
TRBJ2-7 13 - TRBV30 CAWSPELAREQYF
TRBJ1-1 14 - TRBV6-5 CASSYGDSNTEAFF
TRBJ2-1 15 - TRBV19 CASKLNDRSYNEQFF
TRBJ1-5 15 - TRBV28 CASSTGGDGNQPQHF
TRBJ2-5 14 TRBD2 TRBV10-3 CAISGGLDQETQYF
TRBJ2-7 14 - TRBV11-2 CASSPPRRGNEQYF
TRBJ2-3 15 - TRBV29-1 CSVEDTLGSTDTQYF
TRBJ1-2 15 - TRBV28 CASSLGTARNYGYTF
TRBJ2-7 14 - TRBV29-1 CSVAIGMSSYEQYF
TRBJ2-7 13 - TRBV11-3 CASSASGLLEQYF
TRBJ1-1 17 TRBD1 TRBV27 CASRRPTGGASETEAFF
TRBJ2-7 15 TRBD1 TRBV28 CASSSLAGGVDEQYF
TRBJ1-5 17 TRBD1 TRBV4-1 CASSQNRGGDSNQPQHF
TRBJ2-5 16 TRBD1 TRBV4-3 CASSSGTGSSWETQYF
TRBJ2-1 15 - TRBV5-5 CASSLDRSSYNEQFF
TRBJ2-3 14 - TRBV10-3 CAISEVGSTDTQYF
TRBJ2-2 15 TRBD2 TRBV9 CASSHTSVNTGELFF
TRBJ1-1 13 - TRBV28 CASMVDPYTEAFF
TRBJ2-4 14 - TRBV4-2 CASSLAGGPNIQYF
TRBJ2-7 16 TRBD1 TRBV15 CATSRGRTGTRNEQYF
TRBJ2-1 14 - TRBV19 CASSNPYDDNEQFF
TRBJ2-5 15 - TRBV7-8 CASSLGGQPLETQYF
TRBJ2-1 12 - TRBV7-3 CASSYPPNEQFF
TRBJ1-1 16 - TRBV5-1 CASSLGTPYIGAEAFF
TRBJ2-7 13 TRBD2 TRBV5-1 CASSFRGDYEQYF
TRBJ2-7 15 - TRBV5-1 CASSLVRGPAGEQYF
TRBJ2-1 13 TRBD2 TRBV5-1 CASSRTSDNEQFF
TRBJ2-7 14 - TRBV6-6 CASSYSGRNYEQYF
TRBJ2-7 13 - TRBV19 CASSISPSSEQYF
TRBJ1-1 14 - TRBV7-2 CASNSSPGVTEAFF
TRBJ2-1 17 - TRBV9 CASSVTVGVYSYNEQFF
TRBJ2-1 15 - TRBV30 CAWSVIGISYNEQFF
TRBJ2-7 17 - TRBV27 CAIHPGRKYGAPYEQYF
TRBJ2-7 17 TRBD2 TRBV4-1 CASSQDFTSVIAYEQYF
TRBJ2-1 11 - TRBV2 CASSSSYEQFF
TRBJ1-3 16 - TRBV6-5 CASSYSRVVPGNTIYF
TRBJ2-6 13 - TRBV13 CASSPTGANVLTF
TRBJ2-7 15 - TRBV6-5 CASRVPGTPPYEQYF
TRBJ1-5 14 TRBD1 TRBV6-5 CASRDRGESQPQHF
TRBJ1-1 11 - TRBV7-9 CASSLGTEVKF